Below are 15 T cell receptor beta chains sequenced from a single sample in a study of T cell responses to AZD1222 COVID-19 vaccine. TCRdb's table, derived via immunoSEQ multiplex PCR, lists solely in-frame clones and lacks some. The sample records around 100,000 clones, more than 85% being singletons. Sequencing used peripheral blood, obtained on day 0 of AZD1222 vaccination. The receptors originated from an adult in good health.

J is TRBJ2-7 and V is TRBV28; 8 nucleotides line up with TRBD1. V dropped 6 bases and J dropped 4; count of bases not matched to a gene: 2. The CDR3 contains 12 residues. CDR1 and CDR2 from the germline V gene are MDHEN and SYDVKM. CDR3 nucleotides: TGTGCCAGCAGCAGGGGGCCATACGAGCAGTACTTC. Translated: CASSRGPYEQYF.

This clone was seen just once. CDR3 loop: CASSYFTTPEAFF. Written as DNA, the CDR3 is TGTGCCAGCAGTTACTTTACGACCCCTGAAGCTTTCTTT. The chain employs TRBV6-2 or TRBV6-3 and TRBJ1-1; D gene uncertain. The CDR3 is 13 amino acids. CDR1 MNHEY and CDR2 SVGEGT come from the germline V gene. V was pared by 1 base and J by 6 bases, with 9 bases between.

The chain uses TRBV6-6 and TRBJ1-2; 7 bases are shared with TRBD1. The CDR3 extends over 12 amino acids. Germline lookup yields CDR1 MNHNY and CDR2 SVGAGI (reference sequence). J lost 4 bases, V lost 8 bases, and 4 bases had no gene match. CDR3 sequence reads: CASLYRGYGYTF. In DNA form, the CDR3 reads TGTGCCAGCCTATACAGGGGCTATGGCTACACCTTC.

This rearrangement joins TRBV24-1 to TRBJ2-7; 9 positions agree with TRBD2. Trimming at V came to 4 bases and at J to 1 base, leaving 1 base not matched to a gene. The CDR3 extends over 14 amino acids. The germline gives CDR1 KGHDR, CDR2 SFDVKD. CDR3: CATSEAGGSYEQYF. The CDR3 DNA reads TGTGCCACCAGTGAAGCGGGAGGATCCTACGAGCAGTACTTC.

The genes are TRBV19 and TRBJ1-5; D may be TRBD1 (6 bases). V was trimmed by 5 bases and J by 4 bases, leaving 15 bases between them. Germline V gives CDR1 LNHDA, CDR2 SQIVND (reference sequence). The CDR3 is 15 amino acids. DNA for the CDR3: TGTGCCAGTAGTGGAAGAGGGGGGGGAAATCAGCCCCAGCATTTT. It specifies CASSGRGGGNQPQHF.

The rearrangement joins TRBV7-2 to TRBJ2-1; 9 nucleotides line up with TRBD2. The CDR3 consists of 15 residues. From germline, CDR1 is SGHTA and CDR2 FQGNSA. J was trimmed by 4 bases and V by 4 bases; bases with no gene match: 5. The CDR3 reads CASSYTSGWYNEQFF. The CDR3 DNA reads as TGTGCCAGCAGCTATACTAGCGGGTGGTACAATGAGCAGTTCTTC. Combining the CDR3 with reference TRBV7-2 and TRBJ2-1 gives the whole variable domain GAGVSQSPSNKVTEKGKDVELRCDPISGHTALYWYRQSLGQGLEFLIYFQGNSAPDKSGLPSDRFSAERTGGSVSTLTIQRTQQEDSAVYLCASSYTSGWYNEQFFGPGTRLTVL.

The chain uses TRBV11-2 and TRBJ2-7, with D perhaps matching TRBD2 (6 bases). The ends were cut back, 8 bases at V and 2 bases at J, with 10 bases in the middle. The CDR3 covers 12 residues. Germline CDR1 reads SGHAT; CDR2 reads FQNNGV. The CDR3 loop reads CASGGNTYEQYF. CDR3 nucleotides: TGTGCCAGCGGCGGGAACACCTACGAGCAGTACTTC. Together with reference TRBV11-2 and TRBJ2-7, the CDR3 gives the full variable domain: EAGVAQSPRYKIIEKRQSVAFWCNPISGHATLYWYQQILGQGPKLLIQFQNNGVVDDSQLPKDRFSAERLKGVDSTLKIQPAKLEDSAVYLCASGGNTYEQYFGPGTRLTVT.

V usage is TRBV4-2 and J usage is TRBJ1-2; 10 positions match TRBD1. Germline V gives CDR1 LGHNA, CDR2 YNFKEQ. This CDR3 comprises 16 residues. V dropped 3 bases and J dropped 1; count of bases not matched to a gene: 5. CDR3 in amino acids: CASSQTGQGVNYGYTF. The CDR3 nucleotides are TGTGCCAGCAGCCAGACAGGACAGGGGGTTAACTATGGCTACACCTTC.

The V call is TRBV10-2, the J call TRBJ1-1, with D perhaps TRBD1 (6 bases). The germline V gene has CDR1 WSHSY and CDR2 SAAADI. This CDR3 is built from 13 residues. V lost 3 bases and J lost 8, with 13 bases in between. The CDR3 sequence is CASSDQGRGEAFF. The CDR3 region has the DNA TGCGCCAGCAGTGATCAAGGGAGGGGGGAAGCTTTCTTT.

The genes are TRBV14 and TRBJ1-3, with TRBD1 as a possible D gene (5 bases). CDR1 SGHDN and CDR2 FVKESK come from the germline V gene. The V gene lost 0 bases and the J gene lost 0 bases, with 9 bases spanning the gap. This CDR3 has 16 amino acids. CDR3 in amino acids: CASSQDQGVSGNTIYF. The CDR3 nucleotides read TGTGCCAGCAGCCAAGATCAGGGCGTCTCTGGAAACACCATATATTTT. The entire variable domain, with the rest obtained from reference TRBV14 and TRBJ1-3, is as follows: EAGVTQFPSHSVIEKGQTVTLRCDPISGHDNLYWYRRVMGKEIKFLLHFVKESKQDESGMPNNRFLAERTGGTYSTLKVQPAELEDSGVYFCASSQDQGVSGNTIYFGEGSWLTVV.

The rearrangement links TRBV7-9 to TRBJ1-3; D is unclear. CDR1 is SEHNR, CDR2 FQNEAQ, per germline (reference sequence). V gave up 1 base and J gave up 0 bases, with 4 bases separating them. CDR3 length: 14 residues. The CDR3 DNA reads TGTGCCAGCAGCTTAGAGGTCTCTGGAAACACCATATATTTT. Its translation: CASSLEVSGNTIYF.

This chain uses TRBV7-3 with TRBJ2-5, with D maybe TRBD2 (7 bases). Germline-derived CDR1 and CDR2 are SGHTA and FQGTGA. The germline V and J ends were trimmed by 2 bases and 3 bases, with 16 bases remaining between them. The CDR3 contains 16 residues. The CDR3 spells CASSLAGASSEETQYF. CDR3 nucleotide sequence: TGTGCCAGCAGCTTAGCGGGGGCCAGCTCCGAAGAGACCCAGTACTTC.

The J gene is TRBJ2-7, the V gene TRBV6-5; TRBD2 matches at 11 bases. There are 15 residues in the CDR3. Looked up from germline, CDR1 is MNHEY and CDR2 is SVGAGI. The V gene end was trimmed by 6 bases and the J gene end by 6 bases; junction bases not matched to a gene: 10. This chain's CDR3 is CASRLPSGRPLEQYF. CDR3 DNA sequence: TGTGCCAGCAGACTTCCTAGCGGGAGGCCCCTCGAGCAGTACTTC.

The chain couples TRBV30 to TRBJ1-6, with 7 positions matching TRBD1. This CDR3 comprises 14 residues. V gave up 5 bases and J gave up 7 bases; unmatched junction bases: 8. The germline V gene encodes CDR1 GTSNPN and CDR2 SVGIG (reference sequence). The CDR3 protein is CAWGLNRGNSPLHF. In nucleotides, the CDR3 is TGTGCCTGGGGCCTAAACAGGGGAAATTCACCCCTCCACTTT. The whole variable domain, filled in from reference TRBV30 and TRBJ1-6, reads SQTIHQWPATLVQPVGSPLSLECTVEGTSNPNLYWYRQAAGRGLQLLFYSVGIGQISSEVPQNLSASRPQDRQFILSSKKLLLSDSGFYLCAWGLNRGNSPLHFGNGTRLTVT.

The rearrangement joins TRBV27 to TRBJ2-7; 7 positions match TRBD2. The germline gives CDR1 MNHEY, CDR2 SMNVEV (reference sequence). Unmatched junction bases numbered 8, after V lost 3 bases and J lost 6 bases. The CDR3 has 14 residues. CDR3 protein: CASSFRGDGIEQYF. The CDR3 bases are TGTGCCAGCAGTTTCCGGGGGGACGGTATCGAGCAGTACTTC.